Presented here are 10 T cell receptor beta chains from one specimen sequenced in a study of blood T cell repertoires in COVID-19. Clones were read by immunoSEQ multiplex PCR, and TCRdb kept only the in-frame ones, dropping some. The table has about 170,000 clones, less than 85% seen once; the top ten hold under 4.5%. Sample: PBMCs or T cells enriched from blood (not recorded which). These receptors all come from a woman in her forties or fifties who had recovered from COVID-19.

The chain carries TRBV27 and TRBJ2-6, with 7 nucleotides matching TRBD1. CDR3 length: 17 amino acids. Germline CDR1 reads MNHEY; CDR2 reads SMNVEV (reference sequence). With V trimmed by 5 bases and J by 2 bases, 9 bases remained unmatched. Here the CDR3 reads CASSPYLDRTGANVLTF. In nucleotides, the CDR3 is TGTGCCAGCAGTCCCTATCTGGACAGGACTGGGGCCAACGTCCTGACTTTC.

This clone was detected once. This chain links TRBV6-6 with TRBJ2-7, with 7 bases fitting TRBD1. Germline trimming cut 0 bases from V and 6 bases from J; bases unmatched to any gene: 8. The germline gives CDR1 MNHNY, CDR2 SVGAGI (reference sequence). CDR3 length: 15 amino acids. The CDR3 protein is CASSYSADTGVEQYV. The CDR3 DNA is TGTGCCAGCAGTTACTCGGCGGATACAGGGGTCGAGCAGTACGTC.

This sequence joins TRBV19 and TRBJ2-2; 9 positions match TRBD2. CDR3 length: 19 amino acids. V was pared by 2 bases and J by 0 bases, with 10 bases of the junction left unmatched. Germline-derived CDR1 and CDR2 are LNHDA and SQIVND (reference sequence). CDR3 sequence: CASSILGRGGSANTGELFF. The CDR3, as DNA: TGTGCCAGTAGTATACTTGGGCGGGGGGGATCCGCGAACACCGGGGAGCTGTTTTTT.

The chain employs TRBV18 and TRBJ2-7, with TRBD2 matching over 8 bases. This CDR3 contains 15 residues. V dropped 6 bases and J dropped 2; count of bases not matched to a gene: 9. The germline V gene encodes CDR1 KGHSH and CDR2 LQKENI. The CDR3, as DNA: TGTGCCAGCTCCCAGTTCCCGGGAGGGACCTACGAGCAGTACGTC. Protein: CASSQFPGGTYEQYV.

V usage is TRBV7-2 and J usage is TRBJ1-5, with 8 nucleotides matching TRBD1. Trimming at V came to 5 bases and at J to 0 bases, leaving 3 bases not matched to a gene. Germline V lookup: CDR1 SGHTA, CDR2 FQGNSA. This CDR3 is 15 amino acids long. CDR3 loop: CASSAGGSSNQPQHF. The CDR3 nucleotides read TGTGCCAGCAGCGCAGGGGGCTCTAGCAATCAGCCCCAGCATTTT.

The chain is built from TRBV5-8 and TRBJ2-4; a weak D match, TRBD1 (5 bases). Per the germline V gene, CDR1 is SGHTS and CDR2 is YDEGEE. The CDR3 has 14 amino acids. V dropped 0 bases and J dropped 6 bases, with 10 bases sitting between them. CDR3 in amino acids: CASSLVPGRNIQYF. The CDR3, as DNA: TGTGCCAGCAGCTTGGTTCCAGGGCGAAACATTCAGTACTTC.

The chain employs TRBV28 and TRBJ2-1; D is possibly TRBD2 (6 bases). This CDR3 has 12 residues. Germline V gene lookup returns CDR1 MDHEN and CDR2 SYDVKM. In nucleotides, the CDR3 is TGTGCGGCAGCACTAGCTTACAATGAGCAGTTCTTC. Its translation is CAAALAYNEQFF.

V is TRBV4-1 and J is TRBJ1-6, with 8 bases matching TRBD1. Germline V gene lookup returns CDR1 MGHRA and CDR2 YSYEKL. With V trimmed by 2 bases and J by 7 bases, 10 bases remained unmatched. The CDR3 contains 17 residues. The CDR3 loop is CASSQPTGVGINSPLHF. CDR3 DNA: TGCGCCAGCAGCCAACCGACAGGGGTGGGGATAAATTCACCCCTCCACTTT.

The chain joins TRBV5-1 to TRBJ1-1; no clear D. Trimming left V 0 bases short and J 6 bases short, with 18 bases between. CDR3 size: 16 residues. CDR1 SGHRS and CDR2 YFSETQ come from the germline V gene. CDR3: CASSLETGRRVSEAFF. The CDR3 DNA sequence: TGCGCCAGCAGCTTGGAGACGGGAAGGCGGGTCTCTGAAGCTTTCTTT. Full variable domain (rest looked up from reference TRBV5-1 and TRBJ1-1): KAGVTQTPRYLIKTRGQQVTLSCSPISGHRSVSWYQQTPGQGLQFLFEYFSETQRNKGNFPGRFSGRQFSNSRSEMNVSTLELGDSALYLCASSLETGRRVSEAFFGQGTRLTVV.

This clone was recorded a few times. The chain recombines TRBV29-1 with TRBJ1-1; 8 nucleotides match TRBD1. The CDR3 sequence is 14 residues long. Germline trimming cut 4 bases from V and 6 bases from J; bases unmatched to any gene: 10. Germline-derived CDR1 and CDR2 are SQVTM and ANQGSEA. This CDR3 is CSVARTGGGAEAFF. CDR3 sequence (DNA): TGCAGCGTTGCTCGAACAGGGGGAGGGGCTGAAGCTTTCTTT.